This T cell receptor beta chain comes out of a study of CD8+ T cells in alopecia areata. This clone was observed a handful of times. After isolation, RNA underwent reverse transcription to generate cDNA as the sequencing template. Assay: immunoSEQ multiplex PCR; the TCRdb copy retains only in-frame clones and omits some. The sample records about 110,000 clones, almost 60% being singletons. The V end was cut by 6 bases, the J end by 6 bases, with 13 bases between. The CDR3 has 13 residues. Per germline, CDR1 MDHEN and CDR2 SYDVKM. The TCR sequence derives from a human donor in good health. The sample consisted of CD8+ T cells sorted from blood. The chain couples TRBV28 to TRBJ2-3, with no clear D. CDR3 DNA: TGTGCCAGCAGCCTCGAGAGGTGGGATACGCAGTATTTT. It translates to CASSLERWDTQYF.